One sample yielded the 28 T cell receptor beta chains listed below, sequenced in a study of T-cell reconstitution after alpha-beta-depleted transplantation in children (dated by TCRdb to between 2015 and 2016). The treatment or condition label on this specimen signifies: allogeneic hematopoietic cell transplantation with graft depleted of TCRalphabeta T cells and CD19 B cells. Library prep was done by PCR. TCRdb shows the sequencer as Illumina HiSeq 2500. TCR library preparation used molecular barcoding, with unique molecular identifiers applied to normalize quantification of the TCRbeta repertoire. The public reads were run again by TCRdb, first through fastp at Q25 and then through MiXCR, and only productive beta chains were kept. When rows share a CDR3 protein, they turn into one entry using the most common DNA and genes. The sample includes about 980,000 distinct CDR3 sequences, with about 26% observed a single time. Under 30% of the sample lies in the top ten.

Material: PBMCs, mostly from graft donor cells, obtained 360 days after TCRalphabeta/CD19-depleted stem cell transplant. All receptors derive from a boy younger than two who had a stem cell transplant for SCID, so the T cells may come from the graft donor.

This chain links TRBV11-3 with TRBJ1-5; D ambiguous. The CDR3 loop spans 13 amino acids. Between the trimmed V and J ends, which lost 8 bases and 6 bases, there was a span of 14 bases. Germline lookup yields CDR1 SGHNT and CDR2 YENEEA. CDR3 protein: CASVPSGCQPQHF. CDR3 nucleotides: TGTGCCAGCGTCCCCTCCGGATGTCAGCCCCAGCATTTT.

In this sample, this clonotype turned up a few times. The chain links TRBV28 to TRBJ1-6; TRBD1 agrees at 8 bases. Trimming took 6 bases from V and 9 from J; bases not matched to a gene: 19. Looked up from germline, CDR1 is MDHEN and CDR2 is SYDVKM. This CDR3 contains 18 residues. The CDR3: CASSSALRGRKEGSPLHF. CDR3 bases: TGTGCCAGCAGCTCGGCCCTCAGGGGGCGCAAGGAAGGTTCACCCCTCCACTTT.

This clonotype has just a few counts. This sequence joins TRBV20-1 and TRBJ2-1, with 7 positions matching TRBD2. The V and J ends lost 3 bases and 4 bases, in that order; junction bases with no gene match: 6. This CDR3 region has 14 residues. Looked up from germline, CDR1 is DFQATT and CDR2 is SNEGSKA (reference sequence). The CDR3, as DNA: TGCAGTGCTAGTAAGCGGGGCAGGTACAATGAGCAGTTCTTC. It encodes CSASKRGRYNEQFF.

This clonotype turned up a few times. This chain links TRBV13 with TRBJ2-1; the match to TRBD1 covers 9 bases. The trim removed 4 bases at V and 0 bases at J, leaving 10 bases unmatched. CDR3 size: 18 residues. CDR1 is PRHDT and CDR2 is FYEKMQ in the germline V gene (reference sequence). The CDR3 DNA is TGTGCCAGCAGCTGGGGACAGGGAGAGGGAAGCTCCTACAATGAGCAGTTCTTC. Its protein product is CASSWGQGEGSSYNEQFF.

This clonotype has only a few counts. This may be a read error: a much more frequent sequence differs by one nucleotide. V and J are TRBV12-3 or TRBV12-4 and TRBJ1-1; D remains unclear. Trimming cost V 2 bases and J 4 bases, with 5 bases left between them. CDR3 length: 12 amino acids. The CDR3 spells CASSLPVTEAFF. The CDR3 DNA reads TGTGCCAGCAGTTTACCAGTCACTGAAGCTTTCTTT.

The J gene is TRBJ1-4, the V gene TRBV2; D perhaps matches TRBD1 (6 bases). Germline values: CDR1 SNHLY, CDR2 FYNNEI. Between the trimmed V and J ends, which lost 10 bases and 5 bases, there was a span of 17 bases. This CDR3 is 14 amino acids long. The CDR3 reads CATQRGGENEKLFF. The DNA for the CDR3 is TGTGCCACCCAGAGGGGGGGAGAGAATGAAAAACTGTTTTTT.

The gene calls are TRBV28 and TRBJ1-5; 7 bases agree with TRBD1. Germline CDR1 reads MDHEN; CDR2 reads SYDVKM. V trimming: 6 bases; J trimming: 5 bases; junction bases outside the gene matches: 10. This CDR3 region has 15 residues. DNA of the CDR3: TGTGCCAGCAGCCGAGGGGACAGTGGCTATCAGCCCCAGCATTTT. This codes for CASSRGDSGYQPQHF.

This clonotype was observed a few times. The DNA of the CDR3 is TGCGCCAGCAGCTGGGAGCGGGGGGGAGGAGATACGCAGTATTTT. This codes for CASSWERGGGDTQYF. V gene TRBV5-1 combines with J gene TRBJ2-3, with 10 bases aligning to TRBD2. Germline V lookup: CDR1 SGHRS, CDR2 YFSETQ. The ends lost 3 bases at V and 5 bases at J; junction bases unmatched: 6. The CDR3 runs to 15 residues.

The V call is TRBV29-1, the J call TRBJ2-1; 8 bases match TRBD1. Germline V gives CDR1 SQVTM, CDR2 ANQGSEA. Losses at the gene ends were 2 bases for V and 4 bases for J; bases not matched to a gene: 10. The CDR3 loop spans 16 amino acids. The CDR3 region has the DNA TGCAGCGTTGAAAGGGGGGACAGGATTTTATACAATGAGCAGTTCTTC. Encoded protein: CSVERGDRILYNEQFF.

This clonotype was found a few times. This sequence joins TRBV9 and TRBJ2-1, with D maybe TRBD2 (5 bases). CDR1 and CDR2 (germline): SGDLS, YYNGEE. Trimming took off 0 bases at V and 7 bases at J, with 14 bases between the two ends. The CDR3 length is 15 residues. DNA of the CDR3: TGTGCCAGCAGCGTAGATCCTAGCAGGAGGAATGAGCAGTTCTTC. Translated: CASSVDPSRRNEQFF. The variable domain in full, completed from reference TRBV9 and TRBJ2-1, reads DSGVTQTPKHLITATGQRVTLRCSPRSGDLSVYWYQQSLDQGLQFLIQYYNGEERAKGNILERFSAQQFPDLHSELNLSSLELGDSALYFCASSVDPSRRNEQFFGPGTRLTVL.

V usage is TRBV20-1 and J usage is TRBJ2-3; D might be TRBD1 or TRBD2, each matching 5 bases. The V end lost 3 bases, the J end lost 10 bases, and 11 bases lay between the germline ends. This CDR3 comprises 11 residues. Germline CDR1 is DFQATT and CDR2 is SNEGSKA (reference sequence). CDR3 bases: TGCAGTGCTAGCCACGGGACCTCGCAGTATTTT. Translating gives CSASHGTSQYF.

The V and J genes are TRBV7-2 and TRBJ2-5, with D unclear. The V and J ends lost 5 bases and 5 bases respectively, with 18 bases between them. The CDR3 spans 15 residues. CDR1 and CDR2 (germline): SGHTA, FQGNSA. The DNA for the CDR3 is TGTGCCAGCAGCCTACGCCGGCGGCATGGTGAGACCCAGTACTTC. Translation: CASSLRRRHGETQYF.

CDR3 region: CASSQGGQGGMNEQFF. The CDR3, as DNA: TGCGCCAGCAGCCAAGGGGGACAGGGGGGCATGAATGAGCAGTTCTTC. The rearrangement links TRBV4-1 to TRBJ2-1; TRBD1 matches at 11 bases. The CDR3 runs 16 residues. The J segment lost 7 bases and the V segment lost 1 base, leaving 6 bases of the junction unmatched. Germline loops: CDR1 MGHRA, CDR2 YSYEKL.

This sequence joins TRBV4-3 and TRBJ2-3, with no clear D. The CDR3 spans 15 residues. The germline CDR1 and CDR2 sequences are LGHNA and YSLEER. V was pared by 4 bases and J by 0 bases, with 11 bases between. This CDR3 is CASSRSRASTDTQYF. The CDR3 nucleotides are TGCGCCAGCAGCCGGTCTCGGGCTAGCACAGATACGCAGTATTTT.

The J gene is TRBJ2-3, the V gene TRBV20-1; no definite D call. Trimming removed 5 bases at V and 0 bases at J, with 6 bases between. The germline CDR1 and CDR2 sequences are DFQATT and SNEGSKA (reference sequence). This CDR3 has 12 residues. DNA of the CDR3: TGCAGTGCTGGACGGAGCACAGATACGCAGTATTTT. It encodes CSAGRSTDTQYF.

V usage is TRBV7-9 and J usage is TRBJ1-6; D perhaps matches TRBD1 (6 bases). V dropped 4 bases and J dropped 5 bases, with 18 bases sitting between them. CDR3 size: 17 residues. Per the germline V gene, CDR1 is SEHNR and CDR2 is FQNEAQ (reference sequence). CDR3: CASSWTIRGSDNSPLHF. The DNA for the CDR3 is TGTGCCAGCAGCTGGACTATCAGGGGTTCGGATAATTCACCCCTCCACTTT.

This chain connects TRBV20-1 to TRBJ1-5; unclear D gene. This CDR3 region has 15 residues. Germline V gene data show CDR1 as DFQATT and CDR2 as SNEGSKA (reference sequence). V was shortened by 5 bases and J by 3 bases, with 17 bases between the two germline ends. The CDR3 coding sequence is TGCAGTGCTTTAGATATCGGCAGGTTCAATCAGCCCCAGCATTTT. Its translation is CSALDIGRFNQPQHF.

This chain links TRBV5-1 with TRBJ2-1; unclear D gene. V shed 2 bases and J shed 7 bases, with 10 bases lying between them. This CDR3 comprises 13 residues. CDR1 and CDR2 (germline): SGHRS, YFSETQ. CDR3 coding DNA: TGCGCCAGCAGCTTTGGCGTACCTAATGAGCAGTTCTTC. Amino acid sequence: CASSFGVPNEQFF.

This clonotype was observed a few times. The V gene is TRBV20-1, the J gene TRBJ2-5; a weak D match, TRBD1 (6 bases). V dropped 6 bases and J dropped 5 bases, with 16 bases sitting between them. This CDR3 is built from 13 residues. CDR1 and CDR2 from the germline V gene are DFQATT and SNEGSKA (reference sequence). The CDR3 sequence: CSATKGGGETQYF. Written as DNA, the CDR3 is TGCAGTGCCACCAAAGGGGGTGGGGAGACCCAGTACTTC.

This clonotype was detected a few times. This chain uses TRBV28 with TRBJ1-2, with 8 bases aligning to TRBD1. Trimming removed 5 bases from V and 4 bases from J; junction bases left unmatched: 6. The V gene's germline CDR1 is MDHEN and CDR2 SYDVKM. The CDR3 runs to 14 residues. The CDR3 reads CASSQTGALYGYTF. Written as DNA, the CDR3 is TGTGCCAGCAGTCAGACAGGGGCTCTCTATGGCTACACCTTC.

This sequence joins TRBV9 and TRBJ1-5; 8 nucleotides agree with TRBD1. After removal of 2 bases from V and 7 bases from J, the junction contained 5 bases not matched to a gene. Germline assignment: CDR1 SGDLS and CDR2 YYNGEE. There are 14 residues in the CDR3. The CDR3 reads CASSVGQGPQPQHF. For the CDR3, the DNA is TGTGCCAGCAGCGTTGGACAGGGCCCCCAGCCCCAGCATTTT.

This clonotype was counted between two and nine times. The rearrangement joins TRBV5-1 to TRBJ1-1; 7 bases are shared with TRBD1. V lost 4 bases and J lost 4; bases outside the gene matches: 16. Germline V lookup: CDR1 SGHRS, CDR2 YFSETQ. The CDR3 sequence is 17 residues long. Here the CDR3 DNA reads TGCGCCAGCAGCAGAGACCCTGGAGTAACAGGGGCCACTGAAGCTTTCTTT. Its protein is CASSRDPGVTGATEAFF.

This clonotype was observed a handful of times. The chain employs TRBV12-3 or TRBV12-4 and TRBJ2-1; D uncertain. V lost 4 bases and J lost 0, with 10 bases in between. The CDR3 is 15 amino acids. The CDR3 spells CASSSLESSYNEQFF. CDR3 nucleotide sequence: TGTGCCAGCAGTTCTCTGGAAAGCTCCTACAATGAGCAGTTCTTC.

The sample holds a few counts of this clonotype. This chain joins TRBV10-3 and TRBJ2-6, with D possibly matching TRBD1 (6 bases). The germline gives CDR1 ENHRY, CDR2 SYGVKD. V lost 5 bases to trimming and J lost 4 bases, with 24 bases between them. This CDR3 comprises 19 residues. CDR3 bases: TGTGCCATCAGTCCATTCCCGGGACATGGGATTCCGGGGGCCAACGTCCTGACTTTC. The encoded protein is CAISPFPGHGIPGANVLTF.

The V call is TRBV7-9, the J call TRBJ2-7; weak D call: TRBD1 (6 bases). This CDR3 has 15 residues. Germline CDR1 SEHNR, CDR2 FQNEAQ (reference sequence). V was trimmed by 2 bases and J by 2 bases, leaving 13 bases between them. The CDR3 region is CASSLPPDRTYEQYF. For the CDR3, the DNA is TGTGCCAGCAGCTTACCCCCGGACAGAACCTACGAGCAGTACTTC.

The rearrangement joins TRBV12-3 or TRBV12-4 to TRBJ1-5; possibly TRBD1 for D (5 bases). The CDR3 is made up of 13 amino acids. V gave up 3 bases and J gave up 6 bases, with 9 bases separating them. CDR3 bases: TGTGCCAGCAGTTTTGGGGGTCCTCAGCCCCAGCATTTT. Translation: CASSFGGPQPQHF.

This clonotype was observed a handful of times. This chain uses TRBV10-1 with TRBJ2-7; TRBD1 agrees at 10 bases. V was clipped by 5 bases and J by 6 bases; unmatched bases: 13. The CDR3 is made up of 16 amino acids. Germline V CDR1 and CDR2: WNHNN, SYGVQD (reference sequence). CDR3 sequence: CASSQFSGTGEFEQYF. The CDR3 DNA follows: TGCGCCAGCAGTCAGTTCTCCGGGACAGGGGAATTCGAGCAGTACTTC.

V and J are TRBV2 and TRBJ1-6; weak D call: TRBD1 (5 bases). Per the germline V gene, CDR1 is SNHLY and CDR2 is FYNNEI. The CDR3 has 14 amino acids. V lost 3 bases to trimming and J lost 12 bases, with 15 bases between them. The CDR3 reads CASSETTVLGPLHF. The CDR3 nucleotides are TGTGCCAGCAGTGAGACGACAGTCCTCGGACCCCTCCACTTT.